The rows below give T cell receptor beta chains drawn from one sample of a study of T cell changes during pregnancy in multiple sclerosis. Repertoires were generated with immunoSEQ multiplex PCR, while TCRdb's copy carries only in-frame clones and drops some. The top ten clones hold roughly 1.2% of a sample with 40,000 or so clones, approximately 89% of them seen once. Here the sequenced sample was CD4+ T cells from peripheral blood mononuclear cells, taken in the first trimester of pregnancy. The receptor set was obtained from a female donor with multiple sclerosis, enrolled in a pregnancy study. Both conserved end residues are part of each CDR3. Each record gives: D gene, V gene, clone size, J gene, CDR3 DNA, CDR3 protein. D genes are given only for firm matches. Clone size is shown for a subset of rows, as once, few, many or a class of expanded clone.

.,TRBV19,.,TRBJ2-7,TGTGCCAGTAGTATAGGGTGGAGGGACGAGCAGTACTTC,CASSIGWRDEQYF
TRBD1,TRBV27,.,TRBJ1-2,TGTGCCAGCAGTTTAAGCCGAGACAGGGGCTTAAGGGGGCCCTATGGCTACACCTTC,CASSLSRDRGLRGPYGYTF
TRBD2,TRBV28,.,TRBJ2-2,TGTGCCAGCAGTCCCCCTCCCCGTAGCGGGACCGGGGAGCTGTTTTTT,CASSPPPRSGTGELFF
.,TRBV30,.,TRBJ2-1,TGTGCCTGGAGAAGCGGGACAGGCTACAATGAGCAGTTCTTC,CAWRSGTGYNEQFF
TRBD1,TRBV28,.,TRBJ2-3,TGTGCCAGCATCCCTCAAACGGGACAGGACATAGATACGCAGTATTTT,CASIPQTGQDIDTQYF
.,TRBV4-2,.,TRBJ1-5,TGTGCCAGCAGCCAAGGTGCGGGTGATCAGCCCCAGCATTTT,CASSQGAGDQPQHF
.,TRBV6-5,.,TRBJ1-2,TGTGCCACCCAGGGGAAATTTCATGGCTACACCTTC,CATQGKFHGYTF
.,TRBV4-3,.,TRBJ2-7,TGCGCCAGCAGCCTACGACTACCCACCTACGAGCAGTACTTC,CASSLRLPTYEQYF
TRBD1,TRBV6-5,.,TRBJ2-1,TGTGCCAGCAGTTCGAGGACAGGGGGGAACAATGAGCAGTTCTTC,CASSSRTGGNNEQFF
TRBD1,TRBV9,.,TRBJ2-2,TGTGCCAGCAGGGACAGGGACCTCGGCAGCACCGGGGAGCTGTTTTTT,CASRDRDLGSTGELFF
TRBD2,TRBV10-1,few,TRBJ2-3,TGCGCCAGCAGTGAGCGGGAGGGCCTCGGGACAGATACGCAGTATTTT,CASSEREGLGTDTQYF
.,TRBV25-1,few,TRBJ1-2,TGTGCCAGCCGGGACACGCGCTATGGCTACACCTTC,CASRDTRYGYTF
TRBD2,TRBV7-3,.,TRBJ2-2,TGTGCCAGCAGCTATCGACTAGCGGGAGGTAACACCGGGGAGCTGTTTTTT,CASSYRLAGGNTGELFF
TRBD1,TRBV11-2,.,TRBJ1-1,TGTGCCAGCAGCTCATCGAGGGGACAGGGTGAAGCTTTCTTT,CASSSSRGQGEAFF
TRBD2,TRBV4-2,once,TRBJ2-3,TGTGCCAGCAGCCCTCGACTAGCGGGAGAGGGGGATACGCAGTATTTT,CASSPRLAGEGDTQYF
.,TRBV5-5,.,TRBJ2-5,TGTGCCAGCAGCGGCGGGAACGGGGAGACCCAGTACTTC,CASSGGNGETQYF
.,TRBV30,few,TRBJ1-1,TGTGCCTGGGTTACGGGGAACACTGAAGCTTTCTTT,CAWVTGNTEAFF
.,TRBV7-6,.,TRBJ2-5,TGTGCCAGCAGCTTAGAGGCGGACCAAGAGACCCAGTACTTC,CASSLEADQETQYF
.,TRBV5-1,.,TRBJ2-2,TGCGCCAGCAGCTTGGCCGACATGGCCGGGGAGCTGTTTTTT,CASSLADMAGELFF
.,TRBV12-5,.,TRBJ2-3,TGTGCTAGTGGCAGGACTCGAAGCTCCACAGATACGCAGTATTTT,CASGRTRSSTDTQYF
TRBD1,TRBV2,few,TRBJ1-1,TGTGCCAGCAGACAGGGGGCCTCGGGTGAAGCTTTCTTT,CASRQGASGEAFF
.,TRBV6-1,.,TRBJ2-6,TGTGCCAGCAGTGAACAGGGCGCAGGGTGGGCTGGGGCCAACGTCCTGACTTTC,CASSEQGAGWAGANVLTF
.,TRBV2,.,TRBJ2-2,TGTGCCAGCAGTCAGACAAACACCGGGGAGCTGTTTTTT,CASSQTNTGELFF
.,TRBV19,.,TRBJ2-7,TGTGCCAGTAGCTTAGGGGCCGTCTCCTACGAGCAGTACTTC,CASSLGAVSYEQYF
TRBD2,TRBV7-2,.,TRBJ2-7,TGTGCCAGCAGGAGCCCCGGGCGGGAGGGGTACGAGCAGTACTTC,CASRSPGREGYEQYF
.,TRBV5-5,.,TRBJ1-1,TGTGCCAGCAGCACGCTTGGGCGGAACACTGAAGCTTTCTTT,CASSTLGRNTEAFF
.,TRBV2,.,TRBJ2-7,TGTGCCAGCAGTGTGGAGCGGCCGGAGCAGTACTTC,CASSVERPEQYF
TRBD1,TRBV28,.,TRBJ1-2,TGTGCCAGCAGTTCGGGACAGGGGAACTATGGCTACACCTTC,CASSSGQGNYGYTF
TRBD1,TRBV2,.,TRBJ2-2,TGTGCCAGCAGTTCGGAGACAGGGGGCAGGGGGAACACCGGGGAGCTGTTTTTT,CASSSETGGRGNTGELFF
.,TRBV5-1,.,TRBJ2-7,TGCGCCAGCAGCTCTTTATCCGGGACTGACGAGCAGTACTTC,CASSSLSGTDEQYF
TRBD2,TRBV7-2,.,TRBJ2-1,TGTGCCAGCAGCCTCATAGCGGGAGGGATCGGTGAGCAGTTCTTC,CASSLIAGGIGEQFF
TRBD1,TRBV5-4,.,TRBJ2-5,TGTGCCAGCAGCATACAGGGGGCGAGAAGCCTGGAGACCCAGTACTTC,CASSIQGARSLETQYF
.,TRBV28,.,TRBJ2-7,TGTGCCAGCAGTTTAGTTATCGCAGAAGCGATTCGCTCCTACGAGCAGTACTTC,CASSLVIAEAIRSYEQYF
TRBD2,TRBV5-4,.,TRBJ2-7,TGTGCCAGCAGCTTCTATGGGGCTAGCGGAGCTTACGAGCAGTACTTC,CASSFYGASGAYEQYF
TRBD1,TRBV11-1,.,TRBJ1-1,TGTGCCAGCAGCCTACAGGGGGGGAACACTGAAGCTTTCTTT,CASSLQGGNTEAFF
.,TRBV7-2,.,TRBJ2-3,TGTGCCAGCAGCCCGAATCGGGGACTTCACACAGATACGCAGTATTTT,CASSPNRGLHTDTQYF
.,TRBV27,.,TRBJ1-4,TGTGCCAGCAGTTTGATAGGGGGAGCTAATGAAAAACTGTTTTTT,CASSLIGGANEKLFF
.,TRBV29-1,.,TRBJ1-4,TGCAGCGCAGGCCCTGCAACTAATGAAAAACTGTTTTTT,CSAGPATNEKLFF
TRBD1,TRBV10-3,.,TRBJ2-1,TGTGCCATCAGTGAGGCGGACAGGAAGCAGTTCTTC,CAISEADRKQFF
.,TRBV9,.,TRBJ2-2,TGTGCCAGCAGCGTAGGGCAGGGTGGCGGGGAGCTGTTTTTT,CASSVGQGGGELFF
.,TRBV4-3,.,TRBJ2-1,TGCGCCAGCAGCCAAGATGGGGCGGGACGCTACAATGAGCAGTTCTTC,CASSQDGAGRYNEQFF
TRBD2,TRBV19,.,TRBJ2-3,TGTGCCAGTACCGCTAGCGGGACAGATACGCAGTATTTT,CASTASGTDTQYF
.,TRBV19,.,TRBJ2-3,TGTGCCAGTAGATCAGGGTTGTCCTCAGGCGCAGATACGCAGTATTTT,CASRSGLSSGADTQYF
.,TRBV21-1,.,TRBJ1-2,TGTGCCAGCAGCAAAAGCCACGTCGGGGACTGTAACTATGGCTACACCTTC,CASSKSHVGDCNYGYTF
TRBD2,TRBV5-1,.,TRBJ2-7,TGCGCCAGCAGCTTGTCCGCGGGAGGGCCGATATCAACCCCCTACGAGCAGTACTTC,CASSLSAGGPISTPYEQYF
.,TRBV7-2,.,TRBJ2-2,TGTGCCAGCAGCTTATTTAGGCTAGTGGGCACCGGGGAGCTGTTTTTT,CASSLFRLVGTGELFF
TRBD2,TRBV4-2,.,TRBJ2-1,TGTGCCAGCAGCCAAGAAGCTAGCGGGAGGTCCTACAATGAGCAGTTCTTC,CASSQEASGRSYNEQFF
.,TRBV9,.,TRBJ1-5,TGTGCCAGCAGCGCCTCGTGCAGGGCTGCGAGCAATCAGCCCCAGCATTTT,CASSASCRAASNQPQHF
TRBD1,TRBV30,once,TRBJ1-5,TGTGCCTGGAGTCGACAGGGGGATCAGCCCCAGCATTTT,CAWSRQGDQPQHF
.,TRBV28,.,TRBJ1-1,TGTGCCAGCAGTTTAATACGGGGGACGAACACTGAAGCTTTCTTT,CASSLIRGTNTEAFF
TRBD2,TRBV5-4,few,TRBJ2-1,TGTGCCAGCAGCTTGTCGTCGCGGGAGCCCTACAATGAGCAGTTCTTC,CASSLSSREPYNEQFF
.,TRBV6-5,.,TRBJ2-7,TGTGCCAGCAGTTACTCAGATGGCAGCTCCTACGAGCAGTACTTC,CASSYSDGSSYEQYF
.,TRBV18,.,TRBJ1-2,TGTGCCAGCTCACAAGCTTCAGGGGACAGCTACACCTTC,CASSQASGDSYTF